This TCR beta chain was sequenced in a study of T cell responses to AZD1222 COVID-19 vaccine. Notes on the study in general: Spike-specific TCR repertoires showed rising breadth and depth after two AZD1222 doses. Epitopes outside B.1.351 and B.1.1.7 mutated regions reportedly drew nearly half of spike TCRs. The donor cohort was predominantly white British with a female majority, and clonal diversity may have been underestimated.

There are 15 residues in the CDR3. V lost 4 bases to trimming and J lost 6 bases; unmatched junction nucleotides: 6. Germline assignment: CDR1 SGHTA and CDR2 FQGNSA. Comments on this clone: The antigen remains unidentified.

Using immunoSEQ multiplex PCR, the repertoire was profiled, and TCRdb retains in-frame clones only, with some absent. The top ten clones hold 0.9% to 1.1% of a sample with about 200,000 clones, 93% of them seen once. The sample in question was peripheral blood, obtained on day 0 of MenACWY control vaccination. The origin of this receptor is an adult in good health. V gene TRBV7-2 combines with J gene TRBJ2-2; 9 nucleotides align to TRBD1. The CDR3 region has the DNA TGTGCCAGCAGCTCTCGGGACAGGGTCGCCGGGGAGCTGTTTTTT. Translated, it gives CASSSRDRVAGELFF.